The TCR beta chain described here comes from a study of blood T cell repertoires in COVID-19 (dated by TCRdb to the early 2020s). Context from the whole study: The collaborator samples originated in the United States, Italy and Spain and spanned the acute and convalescent phases of COVID-19. The prospective study material was composed of cDNA or gDNA derived from T cells, B-cell-depleted T cells, or PBMCs. The dataset comprised deeply sampled blood TCRbeta repertoires from subjects exposed to, actively infected with, or recovered from COVID-19. The repertoires were released in a freely available public database intended as a resource for research on the immune response to SARS-CoV-2. Samples were obtained from the ongoing ImmuneRACE study (first 160 participants) and from some 1,300 subjects provided by 6 global collaborators. Nearly every sample came with metadata listing a de-identified subject ID, COVID-19 status, age in years and sex. Where available, HLA class I and class II types were taken from metadata supplied by the sample provider and were not determined by assay-based typing.

V sheds 6 bases and J sheds 7 bases, leaving 9 bases between their ends. CDR1 and CDR2 are drawn from the germline V gene: MGHDK, SYGVNS. The CDR3 spans 11 residues, from the cysteine through the phenylalanine. Only the CDR3 part of the read is kept: 33 bases, read in frame from the first base. This clone has a count of ten or more. The clone's antigen remains unknown. No much larger clone is present one base from it, and per-base qualities are unavailable. Each collaborating institution followed its own protocols to collect whole blood in K2EDTA tubes. For TCRbeta analysis, collaborators shipped samples in one of three forms: frozen whole blood, isolated PBMCs, or DNA extracted from either of those sample types. Broad study findings and their caveats: The amount of clinical and demographic metadata varied by source and participant and was provided uncurated.

TCRbeta CDR3 regions were amplified from genomic DNA by means of the immunoSEQ Assay, a bias-controlled multiplex PCR. On the authors' methods: The number of nucleated cells in each sample was estimated by amplification of reference gene primers within the assay. To quantify the absolute abundance of each unique TCRbeta CDR3 rearrangement, sequence reads were collapsed and filtered. Productive Simpson clonality was computed per sample as the square root of Simpson's diversity index over productive rearrangements. Imported from immuneACCESS, the table was reduced by TCRdb to in-frame sequences with V and J called. These copies leave out some clones; in studies compared against another copy, an unresolved V gene accounts for under half, and the cause of the remainder is not known. V and J calls and clone size are copied from that table; D and trimming were computed from the DNA. This sample lists 350,000 to 450,000 clones; 70% to 90% were detected once. Together, the top ten hold roughly 1.2% of the sample.

The source material was peripheral blood. Recombination joined TRBV25-1 with TRBJ1-2, with the identity of the D gene unclear. The receptor was derived from a man aged 40-50 years with acute or convalescent COVID-19. The sequenced DNA is TGTGCCAGCAGCTTCAACGGTGGCTACACCTTC. The resulting protein is CASSFNGGYTF.